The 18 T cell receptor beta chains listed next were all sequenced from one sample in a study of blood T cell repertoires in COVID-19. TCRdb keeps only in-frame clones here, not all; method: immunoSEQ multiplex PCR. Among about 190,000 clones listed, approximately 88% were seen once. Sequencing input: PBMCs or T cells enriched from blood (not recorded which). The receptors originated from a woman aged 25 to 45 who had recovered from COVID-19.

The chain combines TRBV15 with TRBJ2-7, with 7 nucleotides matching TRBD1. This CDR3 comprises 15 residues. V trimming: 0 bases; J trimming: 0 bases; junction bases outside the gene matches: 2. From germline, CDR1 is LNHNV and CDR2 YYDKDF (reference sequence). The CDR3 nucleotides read TGTGCCACCAGCAGAGAACAGGGGAGCTCCTACGAGCAGTACTTC. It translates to CATSREQGSSYEQYF.

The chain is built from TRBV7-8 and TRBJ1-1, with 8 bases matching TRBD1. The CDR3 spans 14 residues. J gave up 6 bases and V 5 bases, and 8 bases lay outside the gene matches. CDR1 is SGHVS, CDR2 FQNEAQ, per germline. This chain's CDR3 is CASSTTGGVAEAFF. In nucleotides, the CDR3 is TGTGCCAGCAGCACTACAGGGGGGGTAGCTGAAGCTTTCTTT.

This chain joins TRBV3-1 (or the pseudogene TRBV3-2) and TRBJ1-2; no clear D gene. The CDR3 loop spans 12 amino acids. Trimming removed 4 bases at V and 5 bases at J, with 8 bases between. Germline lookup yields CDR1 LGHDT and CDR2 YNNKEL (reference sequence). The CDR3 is CASSRRDYGYTF. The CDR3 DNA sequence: TGTGCCAGCAGCCGCCGGGATTATGGCTACACCTTC.

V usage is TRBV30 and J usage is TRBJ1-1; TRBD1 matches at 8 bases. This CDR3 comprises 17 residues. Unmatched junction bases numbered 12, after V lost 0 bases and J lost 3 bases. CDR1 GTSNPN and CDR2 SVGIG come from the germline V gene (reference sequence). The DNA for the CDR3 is TGTGCCTGGAGTGTATGGCAGGGGGCTGAGCGGGACACTGAAGCTTTCTTT. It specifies CAWSVWQGAERDTEAFF.

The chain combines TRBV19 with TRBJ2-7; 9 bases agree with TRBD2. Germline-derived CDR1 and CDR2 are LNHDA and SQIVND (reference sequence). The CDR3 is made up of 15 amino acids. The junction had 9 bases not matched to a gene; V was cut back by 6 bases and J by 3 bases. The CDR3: CASREGSGSFYEQYF. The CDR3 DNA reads TGTGCCAGTAGGGAGGGTAGCGGGAGTTTCTACGAGCAGTACTTC.

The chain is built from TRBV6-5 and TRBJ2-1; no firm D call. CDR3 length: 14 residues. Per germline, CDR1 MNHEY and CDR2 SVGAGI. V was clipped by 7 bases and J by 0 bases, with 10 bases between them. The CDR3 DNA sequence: TGTGCCAGCACCCCCTACGGCTCCTACAATGAGCAGTTCTTC. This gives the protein CASTPYGSYNEQFF.

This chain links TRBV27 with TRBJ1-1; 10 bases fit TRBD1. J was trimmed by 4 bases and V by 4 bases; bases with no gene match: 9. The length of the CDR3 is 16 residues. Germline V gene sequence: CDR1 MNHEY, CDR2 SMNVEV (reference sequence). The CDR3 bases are TGTGCCAGCAGTTCAAGTCCCGGGACAGGGGCCACTGAAGCTTTCTTT. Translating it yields CASSSSPGTGATEAFF.

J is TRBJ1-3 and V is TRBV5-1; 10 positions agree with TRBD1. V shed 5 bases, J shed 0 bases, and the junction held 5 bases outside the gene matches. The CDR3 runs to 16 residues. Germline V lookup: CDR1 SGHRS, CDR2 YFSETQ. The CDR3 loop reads CASRGQGISSGNTIYF. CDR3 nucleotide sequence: TGCGCCAGCAGGGGACAGGGGATTAGCTCTGGAAACACCATATATTTT.

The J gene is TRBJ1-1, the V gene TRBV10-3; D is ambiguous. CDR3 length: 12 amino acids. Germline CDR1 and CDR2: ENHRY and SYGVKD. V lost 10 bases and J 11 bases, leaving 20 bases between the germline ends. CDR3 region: CATRGVSGRAFF. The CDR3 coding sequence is TGTGCCACACGCGGCGTTTCGGGGAGGGCTTTCTTT.

In nucleotides, the CDR3 is TGTGCCAGCAGTTCCCCGACAGGGGGCCTGAACACTGAAGCTTTCTTT. The encoded protein is CASSSPTGGLNTEAFF. V usage is TRBV28 and J usage is TRBJ1-1; 10 bases match TRBD1. Germline values: CDR1 MDHEN, CDR2 SYDVKM. This CDR3 spans 16 amino acids. The ends lost 4 bases at V and 0 bases at J; junction bases unmatched: 5. Combining the CDR3 with reference TRBV28 and TRBJ1-1 gives the whole variable domain DVKVTQSSRYLVKRTGEKVFLECVQDMDHENMFWYRQDPGLGLRLIYFSYDVKMKEKGDIPEGYSVSREKKERFSLILESASTNQTSMYLCASSSPTGGLNTEAFFGQGTRLTVV.

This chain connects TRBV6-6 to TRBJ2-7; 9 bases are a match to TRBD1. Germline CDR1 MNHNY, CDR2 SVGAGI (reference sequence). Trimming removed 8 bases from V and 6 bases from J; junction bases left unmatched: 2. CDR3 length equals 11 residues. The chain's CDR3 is CASGTGSEQYV. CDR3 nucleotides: TGTGCCAGCGGGACAGGGTCCGAGCAGTACGTC.

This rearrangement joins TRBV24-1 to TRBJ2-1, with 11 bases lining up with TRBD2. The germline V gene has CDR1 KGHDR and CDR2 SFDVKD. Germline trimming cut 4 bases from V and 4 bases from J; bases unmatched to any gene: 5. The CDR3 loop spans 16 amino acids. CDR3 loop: CATSDPGLAEYNEQFF. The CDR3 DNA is TGTGCCACCAGTGACCCGGGACTAGCGGAGTACAATGAGCAGTTCTTC.

The CDR3 nucleotides read TGCGCCAGCAGCTTGGGGGACAGCAATGAGCAGTTCTTC. As protein: CASSLGDSNEQFF. The chain carries TRBV5-1 and TRBJ2-1; 7 nucleotides match TRBD1. The CDR3 length is 13 residues. Germline CDR1 is SGHRS and CDR2 is YFSETQ. V dropped 0 bases and J dropped 6; count of bases not matched to a gene: 0.

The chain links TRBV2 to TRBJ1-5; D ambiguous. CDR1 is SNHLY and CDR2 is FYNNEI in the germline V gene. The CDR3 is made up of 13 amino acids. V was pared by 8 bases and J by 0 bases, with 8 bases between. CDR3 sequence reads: CASQADSNQPQHF. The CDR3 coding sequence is TGTGCCAGCCAGGCTGATAGCAATCAGCCCCAGCATTTT.

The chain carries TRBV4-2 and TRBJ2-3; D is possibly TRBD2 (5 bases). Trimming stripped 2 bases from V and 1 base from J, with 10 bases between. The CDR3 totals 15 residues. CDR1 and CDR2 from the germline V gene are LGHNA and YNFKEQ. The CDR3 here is CASSQFLRGTDTQYF. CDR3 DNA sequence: TGTGCCAGCAGCCAATTTTTGCGGGGCACAGATACGCAGTATTTT.

CDR3 in amino acids: CASRKGTDPYEQYF. The DNA of the CDR3 is TGTGCCAGCAGAAAAGGGACAGACCCTTACGAGCAGTACTTC. The gene calls are TRBV6-5 and TRBJ2-7; 7 nucleotides agree with TRBD1. This CDR3 is 14 amino acids long. Germline lookup yields CDR1 MNHEY and CDR2 SVGAGI. V dropped 6 bases and J dropped 4; count of bases not matched to a gene: 9.

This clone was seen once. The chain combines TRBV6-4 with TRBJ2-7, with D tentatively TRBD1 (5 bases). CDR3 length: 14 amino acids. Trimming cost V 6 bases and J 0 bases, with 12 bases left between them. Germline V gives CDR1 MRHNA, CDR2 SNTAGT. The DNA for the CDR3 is TGTGCCAGCAGAAGCACAGACAGCTCCTACGAGCAGTACTTC. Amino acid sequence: CASRSTDSSYEQYF.

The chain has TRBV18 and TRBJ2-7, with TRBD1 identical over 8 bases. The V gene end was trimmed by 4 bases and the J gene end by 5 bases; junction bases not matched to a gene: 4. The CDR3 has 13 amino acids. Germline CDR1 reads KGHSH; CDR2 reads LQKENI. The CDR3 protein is CASSQQGGNEQYF. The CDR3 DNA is TGTGCCAGCTCACAACAGGGGGGCAACGAGCAGTACTTC. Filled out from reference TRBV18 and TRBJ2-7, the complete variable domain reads NAGVMQNPRHLVRRRGQEARLRCSPMKGHSHVYWYRQLPEEGLKFMVYLQKENIIDESGMPKERFSAEFPKEGPSILRIQQVVRGDSAAYFCASSQQGGNEQYFGPGTRLTVT.